Listed below are T cell receptor beta chains from one sample, sequenced in a study of cytomegalovirus exposure and HLA in healthy donors. TCRdb's copy holds only in-frame clones and misses some; the assay was immunoSEQ multiplex PCR. The sample comprises about 200,000 clones, roughly 84% of which are singletons, and 2% to 2.5% rests with the top ten. Input material: PBMCs. These receptors were obtained from a woman aged 18-35 years in good health and CMV-seropositive. Each CDR3 is given with its conserved first and last residue. The D gene is left open where the match is weak. Rows may omit the clone size; those that give it use once, few, many or a size class.

v_gene	d_gene	abundance	j_gene	CDR3nt	CDR3aa
TRBV7-9	-	-	TRBJ1-2	TGTGCCAGCAGCTTACTTCAGGGTGACTACACCTTC	CASSLLQGDYTF
TRBV11-2	TRBD2	-	TRBJ2-2	TGTGCCAGCAGCTTATCCGGGGGGGCCCTCACCGGGGAGCTGTTTTTT	CASSLSGGALTGELFF
TRBV5-1	-	once	TRBJ1-4	TGCGCCAGCAGCTTGGCGACAGCACATGAAAAACTGTTTTTT	CASSLATAHEKLFF
TRBV28	TRBD1	once	TRBJ1-2	TGTGCCAGCAGCCGATACAGGGGGGATGGCTACACCTTC	CASSRYRGDGYTF
TRBV5-6	-	once	TRBJ2-3	TGTGCCAGCAGCTTTGGCCTAAACAGGGAAACAGATACGCAGTATTTT	CASSFGLNRETDTQYF
TRBV4-1	TRBD2	-	TRBJ2-4	TGCGCCAGCAGCCAAGAGGGACTAGGGAGCATTCAGTACTTC	CASSQEGLGSIQYF
TRBV5-1	-	once	TRBJ2-7	TGCGCCAGCAGCTTGGGACAGGACTCCTACGAGCAGTACTTC	CASSLGQDSYEQYF
TRBV25-1	-	-	TRBJ2-5	TGTGCCAGCAGTGAATCGCGAGAGACCCAGTACTTC	CASSESRETQYF
TRBV10-3	-	-	TRBJ2-2	TGTGCCATCAGTGTGGGACAGAACACCGGGGAGCTGTTTTTT	CAISVGQNTGELFF
TRBV6-1	-	once	TRBJ1-5	TGTGCCAGCAGTGAGCAGGGGTATCAGCCCCAGCATTTT	CASSEQGYQPQHF
TRBV27	-	-	TRBJ2-1	TGTGCCAGCAGTTTTACGAGCTCCTACAATGAGCAGTTCTTC	CASSFTSSYNEQFF
TRBV18	TRBD1	-	TRBJ2-3	TGTGCCAGCTCACCAGCAGGGGGCGATAGGACAGATACGCAGTATTTT	CASSPAGGDRTDTQYF
TRBV5-1	TRBD2	-	TRBJ2-3	TGCGCCAGCAGCTGGGGGACTAGCGGAACGGAGCAGTATTTT	CASSWGTSGTEQYF
TRBV28	TRBD2	-	TRBJ2-5	TGTGCCAGCACCCCTTGGACTAGCGGGAGTATTGGGACCCAGTACTTC	CASTPWTSGSIGTQYF
TRBV28	-	-	TRBJ1-5	TGTGCCAGCAGTTATCACAGGGACGGTAAAAATCAGCCCCAGCATTTT	CASSYHRDGKNQPQHF
TRBV11-2	-	-	TRBJ1-1	TGTGCCAGCAGCTTAGGGTTAGCCCGCCCAGCTTTCTTT	CASSLGLARPAFF
TRBV19	TRBD2	-	TRBJ2-1	TGTGCCAGTCTGACCGTCCTAGCGGGAGGGCCTTGGGAGCAGTTCTTC	CASLTVLAGGPWEQFF
TRBV6-4	TRBD1	-	TRBJ2-7	TGTGCCAGCAGACGGGACAGTAGCTCCTACGAGCAGTACTTC	CASRRDSSSYEQYF
TRBV2	TRBD1	-	TRBJ1-1	TGTGCCAGCAGTGTCTTGACAGGGGACGGCGCTGAAGCTTTCTTT	CASSVLTGDGAEAFF
TRBV6-1	-	-	TRBJ1-1	TGTGCCAGCAGTGAAGTGGCAGGCACTGAAGCTTTCTTT	CASSEVAGTEAFF
TRBV5-5	TRBD1	-	TRBJ2-5	TGTGCCAGCAGCTCGCCGGGACAGGGGGCTTCGGAGACCCAGTACTTC	CASSSPGQGASETQYF
TRBV27	TRBD2	-	TRBJ2-1	TGTGCCAGCAGCCTTAGCGGGAGTACTGAGCAGTTCTTC	CASSLSGSTEQFF
TRBV6-4	-	-	TRBJ1-1	TGTGCCAGCAGTAGGACAGCTCTGAACACTGAAGCTTTCTTT	CASSRTALNTEAFF
TRBV4-1	-	-	TRBJ1-1	TGCGCCAGTCACCAAGGGGGATGGACGTTAAACACTGAAGCTTTCTTT	CASHQGGWTLNTEAFF
TRBV10-1	-	-	TRBJ1-1	TGCGCCAGCAGTGAGTCAAGGGGCGCAGGGACTGAAGCTTTCTTT	CASSESRGAGTEAFF
TRBV30	-	-	TRBJ1-1	TGTGCCTGGAGTACACTCGGGACTGAAGCTTTCTTT	CAWSTLGTEAFF
TRBV6-1	-	few	TRBJ1-2	TGTGCCAGCAGCCCCCTCCACAGCTCAAACTATGGCTACACCTTC	CASSPLHSSNYGYTF